Below, one TCR beta chain is given with its context. This specimen comes from a study of TIL therapy for anti-PD-1-resistant metastatic lung cancer. This CDR3 has 17 amino acids. Trimming removed 3 bases at V and 2 bases at J, with 14 bases between. CDR1 LGHNA and CDR2 YNFKEQ come from the germline V gene. Sequencing used immunoSEQ v3. Sequencing depth was approximately 2 million read pairs for survey level, roughly 4.5-6.5 million for deep. The assay was immunoSEQ multiplex PCR, and TCRdb's table has in-frame clones only and misses some. The sample holds 55,000 or so clones; approximately 75% are singletons and the top ten take just under 3%. Stated time point: pre-treatment sample, taken before nivolumab and TIL therapy.

The sequencing used blood, collected at baseline. The V and J genes are TRBV4-2 and TRBJ2-6; the D gene is possibly TRBD1 (5 bases). The source of this sequence is a person aged 25 to 80 with non-small cell lung cancer. The CDR3 DNA reads TGTGCCAGCAGCCATTCCGACTTAGGGGCTGGGGCCAACGTCCTGACTTTC. Residues: CASSHSDLGAGANVLTF.